The subject of this entry is one TCR beta chain. Only in-frame clones appear in the TCRdb table, and some are missing; sequencing was by immunoSEQ multiplex PCR. The data hold 200,000 to 250,000 clones, with approximately 90% observed a single time. The data are from a study of blood T cell repertoires in COVID-19. Study information: The United States, Italy and Spain supplied acute and convalescent COVID-19 samples. T cells, B-cell-depleted T cells, or PBMCs supplied cDNA or gDNA.

This clonotype was sampled from a woman aged 18-35 years in a cohort exposed to, infected with or recovered from COVID-19 (not recorded which). The specimen sequenced was PBMCs or T cells enriched from blood (not recorded which).

This chain's CDR3 is CANNAPDRPSSPGEQYF. In nucleotides, the CDR3 is TGTGCCAACAATGCACCGGACCGCCCCTCCTCACCGGGGGAGCAGTACTTC. The rearrangement links TRBV27 to TRBJ2-7, with D maybe TRBD2 (5 bases). V lost 10 bases, J lost 7 bases, and 32 bases lay in between. This CDR3 has 17 residues. The germline gives CDR1 MNHEY, CDR2 SMNVEV (reference sequence).